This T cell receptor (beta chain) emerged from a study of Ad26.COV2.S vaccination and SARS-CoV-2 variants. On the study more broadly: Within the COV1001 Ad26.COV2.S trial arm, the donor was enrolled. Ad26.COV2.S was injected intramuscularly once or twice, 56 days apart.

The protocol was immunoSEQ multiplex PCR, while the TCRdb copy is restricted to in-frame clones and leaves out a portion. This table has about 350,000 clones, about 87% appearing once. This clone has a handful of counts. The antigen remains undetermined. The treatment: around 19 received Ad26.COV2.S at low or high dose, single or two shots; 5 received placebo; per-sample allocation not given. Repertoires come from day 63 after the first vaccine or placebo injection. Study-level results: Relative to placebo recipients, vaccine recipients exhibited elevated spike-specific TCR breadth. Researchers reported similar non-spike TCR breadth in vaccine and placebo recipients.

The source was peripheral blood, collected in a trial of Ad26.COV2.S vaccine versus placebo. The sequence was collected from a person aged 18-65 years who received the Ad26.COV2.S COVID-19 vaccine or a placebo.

The chain's CDR3 is CASSQGGVGPQHF. The CDR3 coding sequence is TGCGCCAGCAGCCAGGGAGGGGTAGGGCCCCAGCATTTT. The chain links TRBV4-1 to TRBJ1-5; weak D call: TRBD1 (5 bases). V lost 3 bases and J lost 9, with 12 bases in between. The CDR3 is made up of 13 amino acids. Germline-derived CDR1 and CDR2 are MGHRA and YSYEKL.